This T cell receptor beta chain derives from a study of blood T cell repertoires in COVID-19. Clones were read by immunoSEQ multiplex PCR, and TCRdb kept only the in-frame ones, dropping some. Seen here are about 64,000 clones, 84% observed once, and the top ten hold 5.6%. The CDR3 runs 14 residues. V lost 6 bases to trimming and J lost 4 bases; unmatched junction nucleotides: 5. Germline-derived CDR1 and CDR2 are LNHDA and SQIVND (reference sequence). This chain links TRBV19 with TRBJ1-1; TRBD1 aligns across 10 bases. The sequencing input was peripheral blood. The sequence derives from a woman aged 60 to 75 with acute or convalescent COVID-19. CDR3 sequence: CASSPTGGGTEAFF. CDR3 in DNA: TGTGCCAGTAGCCCGACAGGGGGCGGCACTGAAGCTTTCTTT.